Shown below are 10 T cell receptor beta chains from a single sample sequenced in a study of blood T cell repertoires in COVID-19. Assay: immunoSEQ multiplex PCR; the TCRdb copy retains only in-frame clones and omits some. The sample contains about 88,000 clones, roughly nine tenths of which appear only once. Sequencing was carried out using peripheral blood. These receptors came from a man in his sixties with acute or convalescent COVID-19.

CDR3 residues: CAWSGDGVLAGGADTQYF. CDR3 DNA: TGTGCCTGGAGTGGTGATGGGGTCCTTGCGGGAGGTGCAGATACGCAGTATTTT. The V call is TRBV30, the J call TRBJ2-3; 8 nucleotides line up with TRBD2. The trim removed 1 base at V and 4 bases at J, leaving 16 bases unmatched. This CDR3 spans 18 amino acids. Germline loops: CDR1 GTSNPN, CDR2 SVGIG (reference sequence).

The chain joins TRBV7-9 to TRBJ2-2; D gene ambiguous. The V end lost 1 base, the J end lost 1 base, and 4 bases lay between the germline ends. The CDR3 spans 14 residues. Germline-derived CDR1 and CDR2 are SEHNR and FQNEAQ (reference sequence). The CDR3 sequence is CASSLGENTGELFF. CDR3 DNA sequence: TGTGCCAGCAGCTTAGGAGAGAACACCGGGGAGCTGTTTTTT. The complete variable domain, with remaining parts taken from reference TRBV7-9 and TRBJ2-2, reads DTGVSQNPRHKITKRGQNVTFRCDPISEHNRLYWYRQTLGQGPEFLTYFQNEAQLEKSRLLSDRFSAERPKGSFSTLEIQRTEQGDSAMYLCASSLGENTGELFFGEGSRLTVL.

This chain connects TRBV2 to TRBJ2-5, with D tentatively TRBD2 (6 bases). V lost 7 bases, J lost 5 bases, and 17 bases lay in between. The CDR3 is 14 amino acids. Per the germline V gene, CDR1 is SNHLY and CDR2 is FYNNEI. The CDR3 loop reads CASNGLEGGETQYF. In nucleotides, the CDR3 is TGTGCCAGCAATGGACTGGAGGGCGGGGAGACCCAGTACTTC.

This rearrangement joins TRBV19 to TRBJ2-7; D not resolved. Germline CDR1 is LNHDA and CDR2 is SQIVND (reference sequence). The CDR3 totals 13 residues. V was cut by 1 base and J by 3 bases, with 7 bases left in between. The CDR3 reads CASSIGYSYEQYF. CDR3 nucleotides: TGTGCCAGTAGTATAGGGTACAGCTACGAGCAGTACTTC.

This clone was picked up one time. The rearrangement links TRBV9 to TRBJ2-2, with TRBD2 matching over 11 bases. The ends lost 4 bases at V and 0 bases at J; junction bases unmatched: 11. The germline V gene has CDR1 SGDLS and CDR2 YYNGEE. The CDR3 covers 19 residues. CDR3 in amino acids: CASSSAGTSGQPNTGELFF. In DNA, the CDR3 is TGTGCCAGCAGCTCAGCGGGGACTAGCGGCCAGCCGAACACCGGGGAGCTGTTTTTT.

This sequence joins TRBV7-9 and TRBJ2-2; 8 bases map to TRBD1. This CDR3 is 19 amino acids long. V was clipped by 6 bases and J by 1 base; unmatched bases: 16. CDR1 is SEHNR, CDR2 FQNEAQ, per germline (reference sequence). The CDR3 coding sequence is TGTGCCAGCAGATTCTTCTCCCGCACCGGGACAGGGAACACCGGGGAGCTGTTTTTT. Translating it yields CASRFFSRTGTGNTGELFF.

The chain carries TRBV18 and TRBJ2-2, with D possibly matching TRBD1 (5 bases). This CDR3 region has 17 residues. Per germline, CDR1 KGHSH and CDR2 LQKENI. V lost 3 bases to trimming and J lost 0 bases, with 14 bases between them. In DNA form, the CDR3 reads TGTGCCAGCTCACCTTCCCTTGACAGTGCGAACACCGGGGAGCTGTTTTTT. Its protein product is CASSPSLDSANTGELFF.

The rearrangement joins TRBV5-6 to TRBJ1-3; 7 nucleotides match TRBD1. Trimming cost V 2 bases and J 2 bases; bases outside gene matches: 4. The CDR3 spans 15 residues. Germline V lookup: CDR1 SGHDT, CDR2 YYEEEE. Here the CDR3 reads CASSFPTGTGNTIYF. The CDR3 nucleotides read TGTGCCAGCAGCTTTCCGACAGGGACTGGAAACACCATATATTTT.

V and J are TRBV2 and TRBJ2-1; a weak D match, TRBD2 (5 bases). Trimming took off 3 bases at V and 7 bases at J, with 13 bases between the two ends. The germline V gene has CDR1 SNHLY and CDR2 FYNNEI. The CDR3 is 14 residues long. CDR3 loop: CASSDGDKRNEQFF. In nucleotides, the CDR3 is TGTGCCAGCAGTGATGGTGACAAGCGGAATGAGCAGTTCTTC.

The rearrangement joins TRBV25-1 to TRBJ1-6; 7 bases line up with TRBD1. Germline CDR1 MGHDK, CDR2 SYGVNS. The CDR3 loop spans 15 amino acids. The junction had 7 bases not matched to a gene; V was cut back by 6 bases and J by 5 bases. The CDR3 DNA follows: TGTGCCAGCAGACCCCCGACAGGGAATAATTCACCCCTCCACTTT. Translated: CASRPPTGNNSPLHF.